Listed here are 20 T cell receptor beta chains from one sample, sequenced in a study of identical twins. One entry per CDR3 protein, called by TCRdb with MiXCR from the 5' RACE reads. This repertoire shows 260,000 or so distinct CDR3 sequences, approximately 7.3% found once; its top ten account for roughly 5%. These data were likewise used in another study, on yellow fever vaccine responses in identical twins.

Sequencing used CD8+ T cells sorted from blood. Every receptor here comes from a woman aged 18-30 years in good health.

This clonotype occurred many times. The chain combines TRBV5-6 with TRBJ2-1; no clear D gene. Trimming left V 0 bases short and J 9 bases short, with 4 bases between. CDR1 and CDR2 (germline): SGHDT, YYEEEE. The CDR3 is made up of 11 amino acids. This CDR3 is CASSLVTEQFF. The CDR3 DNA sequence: TGTGCCAGCAGCTTGGTAACTGAGCAGTTCTTC. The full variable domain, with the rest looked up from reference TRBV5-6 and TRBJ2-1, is DAGVTQSPTHLIKTRGQQVTLRCSPKSGHDTVSWYQQALGQGPQFIFQYYEEEERQRGNFPDRFSGHQFPNYSSELNVNALLLGDSALYLCASSLVTEQFFGPGTRLTVL.

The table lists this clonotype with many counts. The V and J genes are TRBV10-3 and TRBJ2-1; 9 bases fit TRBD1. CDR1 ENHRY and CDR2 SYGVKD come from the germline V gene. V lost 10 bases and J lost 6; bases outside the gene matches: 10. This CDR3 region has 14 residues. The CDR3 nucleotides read TGTGCCACCAACCCCTTGACAGGGGGCAATGAGCAGTTCTTC. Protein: CATNPLTGGNEQFF.

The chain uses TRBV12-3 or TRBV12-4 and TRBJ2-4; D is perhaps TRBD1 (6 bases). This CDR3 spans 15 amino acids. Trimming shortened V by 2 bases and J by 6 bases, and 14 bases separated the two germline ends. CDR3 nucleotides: TGTGCCAGCAGTTTAAGTATGGGGGCTGCAAACATTCAGTACTTC. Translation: CASSLSMGAANIQYF.

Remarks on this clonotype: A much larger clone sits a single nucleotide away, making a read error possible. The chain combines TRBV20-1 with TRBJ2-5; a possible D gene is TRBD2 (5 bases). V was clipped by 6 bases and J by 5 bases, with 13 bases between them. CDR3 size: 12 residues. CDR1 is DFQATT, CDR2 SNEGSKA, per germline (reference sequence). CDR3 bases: TGCAGTGCCCCGGCGGGCCTGGAGACCCAGTACTTC. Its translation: CSAPAGLETQYF.

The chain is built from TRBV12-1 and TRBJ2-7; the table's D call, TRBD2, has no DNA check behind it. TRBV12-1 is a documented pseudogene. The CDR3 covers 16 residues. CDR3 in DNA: TGTGCCAGCAGCTTTGCCGGGACTAGCGGGACCTACGAGCAGTACTTC. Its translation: CASSFAGTSGTYEQYF.

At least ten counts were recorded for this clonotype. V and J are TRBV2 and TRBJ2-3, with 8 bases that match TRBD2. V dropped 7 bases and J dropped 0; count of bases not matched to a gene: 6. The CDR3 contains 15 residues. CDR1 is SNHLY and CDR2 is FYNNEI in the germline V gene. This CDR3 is CASTFSSGSTDTQYF. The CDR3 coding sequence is TGTGCCAGCACTTTCTCTAGCGGGAGCACAGATACGCAGTATTTT.

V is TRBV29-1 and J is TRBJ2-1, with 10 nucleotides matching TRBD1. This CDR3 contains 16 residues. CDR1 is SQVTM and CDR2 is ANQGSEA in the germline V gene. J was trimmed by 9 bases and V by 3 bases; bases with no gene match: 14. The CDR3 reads CSVDGTGERPAGEQFF. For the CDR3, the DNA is TGCAGCGTTGATGGGACAGGGGAGCGCCCGGCGGGTGAGCAGTTCTTC.

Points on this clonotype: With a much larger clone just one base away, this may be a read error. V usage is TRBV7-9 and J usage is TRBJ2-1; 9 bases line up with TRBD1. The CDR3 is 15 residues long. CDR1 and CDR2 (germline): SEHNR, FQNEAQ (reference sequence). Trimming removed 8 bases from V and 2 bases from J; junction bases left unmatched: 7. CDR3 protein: CASRSRDRAYNEQFF. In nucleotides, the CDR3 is TGTGCCAGCCGCTCAAGGGACAGGGCCTACAATGAGCAGTTCTTC. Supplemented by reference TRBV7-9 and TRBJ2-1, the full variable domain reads DTGVSQNPRHKITKRGQNVTFRCDPISEHNRLYWYRQTLGQGPEFLTYFQNEAQLEKSRLLSDRFSAERPKGSFSTLEIQRTEQGDSAMYLCASRSRDRAYNEQFFGPGTRLTVL.

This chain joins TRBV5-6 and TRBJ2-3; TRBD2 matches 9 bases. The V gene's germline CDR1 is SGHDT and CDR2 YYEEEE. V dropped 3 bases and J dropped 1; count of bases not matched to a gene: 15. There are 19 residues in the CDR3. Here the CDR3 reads CASSSWSPGLAYRTDTQYF. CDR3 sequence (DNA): TGTGCCAGCAGCTCGTGGTCTCCGGGACTAGCTTACCGCACAGATACGCAGTATTTT.

The CDR3, as DNA: TGCGCCAGCAGCCAAGCTACTAGCGGGGGTGGTCGAGACGAGCAGTACTTC. Residues: CASSQATSGGGRDEQYF. This rearrangement joins TRBV4-1 to TRBJ2-7; 11 bases are shared with TRBD2. The CDR3 is 17 residues long. CDR1 and CDR2 from the germline V gene are MGHRA and YSYEKL. The trim removed 1 base at V and 5 bases at J, leaving 10 bases unmatched.

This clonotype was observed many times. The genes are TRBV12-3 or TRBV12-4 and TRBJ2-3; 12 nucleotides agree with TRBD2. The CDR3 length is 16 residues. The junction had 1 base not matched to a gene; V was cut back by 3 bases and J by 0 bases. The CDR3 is CASSFTSGRSTDTQYF. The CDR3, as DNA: TGTGCCAGCAGTTTCACTAGCGGGAGGAGCACAGATACGCAGTATTTT.

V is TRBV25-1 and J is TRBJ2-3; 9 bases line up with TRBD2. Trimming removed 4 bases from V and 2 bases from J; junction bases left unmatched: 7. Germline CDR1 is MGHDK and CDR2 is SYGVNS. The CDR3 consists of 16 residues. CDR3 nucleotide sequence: TGTGCCAGCAGTGCTGTGCTAGCGGGACACACAGATACGCAGTATTTT. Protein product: CASSAVLAGHTDTQYF. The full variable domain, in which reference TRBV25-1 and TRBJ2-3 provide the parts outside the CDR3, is EADIYQTPRYLVIGTGKKITLECSQTMGHDKMYWYQQDPGMELHLIHYSYGVNSTEKGDLSSESTVSRIRTEHFPLTLESARPSHTSQYLCASSAVLAGHTDTQYFGPGTRLTVL.

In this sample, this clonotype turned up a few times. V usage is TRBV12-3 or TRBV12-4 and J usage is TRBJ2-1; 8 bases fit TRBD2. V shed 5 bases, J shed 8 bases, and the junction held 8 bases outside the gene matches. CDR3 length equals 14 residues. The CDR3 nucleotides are TGTGCCAGCAGTCACCGGGAGGGTTTAGATGAGCAGTTCTTC. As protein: CASSHREGLDEQFF.

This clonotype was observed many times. The CDR3 spells CSVAGHNSNQPQHF. CDR3 coding DNA: TGCAGCGTCGCGGGACATAATAGCAATCAGCCCCAGCATTTT. The chain uses TRBV29-1 and TRBJ1-5; weak D call: TRBD1 (6 bases). Germline CDR1 is SQVTM and CDR2 is ANQGSEA. Trimming took 6 bases from V and 0 from J, leaving 12 bases between them. CDR3 length: 14 residues.

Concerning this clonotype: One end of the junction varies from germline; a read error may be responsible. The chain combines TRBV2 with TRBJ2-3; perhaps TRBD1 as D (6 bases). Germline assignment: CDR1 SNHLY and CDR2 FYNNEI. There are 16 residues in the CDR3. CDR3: CASRAYGQSSTHTQYF. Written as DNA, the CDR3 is TGTGCCAGCAGAGCCTACGGACAGTCTAGCACACATACGCAGTATTTT.

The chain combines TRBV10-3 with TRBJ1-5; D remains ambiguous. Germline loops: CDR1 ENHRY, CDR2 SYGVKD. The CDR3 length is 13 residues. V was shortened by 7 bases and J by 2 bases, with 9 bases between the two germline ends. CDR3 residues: CAINEGGNQPQHF. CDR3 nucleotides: TGTGCCATCAACGAAGGAGGCAATCAGCCCCAGCATTTT.

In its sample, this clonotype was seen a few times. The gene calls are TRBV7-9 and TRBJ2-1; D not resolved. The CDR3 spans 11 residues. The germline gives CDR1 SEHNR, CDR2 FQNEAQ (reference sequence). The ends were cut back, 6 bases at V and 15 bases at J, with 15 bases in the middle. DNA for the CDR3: TGTGCCAGCAGTCGTACTGGACCTTGGTTCTTC. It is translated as CASSRTGPWFF.

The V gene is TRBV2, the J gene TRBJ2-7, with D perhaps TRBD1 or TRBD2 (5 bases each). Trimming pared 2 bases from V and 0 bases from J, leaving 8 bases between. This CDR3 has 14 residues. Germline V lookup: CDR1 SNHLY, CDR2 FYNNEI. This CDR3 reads CASSETGRSYEQYV. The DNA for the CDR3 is TGTGCCAGCAGTGAAACGGGACGCTCCTACGAGCAGTACGTC.

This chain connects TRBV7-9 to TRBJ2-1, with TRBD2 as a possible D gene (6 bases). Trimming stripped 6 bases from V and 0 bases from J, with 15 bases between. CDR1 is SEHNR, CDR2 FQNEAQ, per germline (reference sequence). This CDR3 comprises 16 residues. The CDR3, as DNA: TGTGCCAGCAGTTCCGCAGGAGCGGGCTCCTACAATGAGCAGTTCTTC. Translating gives CASSSAGAGSYNEQFF.

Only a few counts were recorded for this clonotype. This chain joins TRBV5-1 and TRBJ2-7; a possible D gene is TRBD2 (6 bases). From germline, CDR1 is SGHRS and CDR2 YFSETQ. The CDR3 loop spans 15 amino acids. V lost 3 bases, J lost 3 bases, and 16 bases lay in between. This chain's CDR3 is CASSSSTGVGYEQYF. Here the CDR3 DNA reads TGCGCCAGCAGCTCGAGCACGGGAGTAGGCTACGAGCAGTACTTC.